The following is a T cell receptor (beta chain) sequence with its context. What it binds is unknown. The data stem from a study of cytomegalovirus exposure and HLA in healthy donors. PCR amplification relied on 60 Vbeta primers (plus 13 Jbeta primers). Sequencing was performed with immunoSEQ multiplex PCR; in TCRdb, only in-frame clones are kept and a portion is missing. Here the sample spans 150,000 to 200,000 clones, around 68% being singletons. CDR3 size: 15 residues. Germline CDR1 and CDR2: SGDLS and YYNGEE. The junction had 6 bases not matched to a gene; V was cut back by 2 bases and J by 7 bases. Study-level results: Presence/absence analyses took donor sequencing depth as roughly uniform. When analyzed later, a missense DCLRE1C variant was found to be linked to TCR beta V- and J-gene trimming.

The chain uses TRBV9 and TRBJ2-2; 9 positions agree with TRBD2. The specimen was PBMCs. The TCR was taken from a woman aged 40 to 49 in good health and CMV-seropositive. The CDR3 here is CASSVSGGPSGELFF. The CDR3, as DNA: TGTGCCAGCAGCGTGAGCGGGGGGCCGAGCGGGGAGCTGTTTTTT.